This T cell receptor (beta chain) was captured by sequencing in a study of cytomegalovirus exposure and HLA in healthy donors. Findings and limits, study-wide: Later on, an analysis tied some 17,000 TCR beta sequences to HLA alleles at 0.05 false discovery rate. Serostatus for CMV was the only available immune exposure information.

Primers included in the PCR were 60 Vbeta and 13 Jbeta primers. Profiling relied on immunoSEQ multiplex PCR, and the TCRdb table lists in-frame clones only, not all of them. The data contain 130,000 or so clones, about two thirds of them singletons. Trimming shortened V by 6 bases and J by 4 bases, and 10 bases separated the two germline ends. Germline loops: CDR1 LNHDA, CDR2 SQIVND (reference sequence). The CDR3 spans 13 residues. A remark on this clone: Its target is not known.

Sequencing was performed on PBMCs. The chain links TRBV19 to TRBJ1-5; D remains ambiguous. The TCR was taken from a man in his forties in good health and CMV-seropositive. The CDR3 protein is CASSLEWNQPQHF. CDR3 DNA: TGTGCCAGTAGCTTGGAGTGGAATCAGCCCCAGCATTTT.